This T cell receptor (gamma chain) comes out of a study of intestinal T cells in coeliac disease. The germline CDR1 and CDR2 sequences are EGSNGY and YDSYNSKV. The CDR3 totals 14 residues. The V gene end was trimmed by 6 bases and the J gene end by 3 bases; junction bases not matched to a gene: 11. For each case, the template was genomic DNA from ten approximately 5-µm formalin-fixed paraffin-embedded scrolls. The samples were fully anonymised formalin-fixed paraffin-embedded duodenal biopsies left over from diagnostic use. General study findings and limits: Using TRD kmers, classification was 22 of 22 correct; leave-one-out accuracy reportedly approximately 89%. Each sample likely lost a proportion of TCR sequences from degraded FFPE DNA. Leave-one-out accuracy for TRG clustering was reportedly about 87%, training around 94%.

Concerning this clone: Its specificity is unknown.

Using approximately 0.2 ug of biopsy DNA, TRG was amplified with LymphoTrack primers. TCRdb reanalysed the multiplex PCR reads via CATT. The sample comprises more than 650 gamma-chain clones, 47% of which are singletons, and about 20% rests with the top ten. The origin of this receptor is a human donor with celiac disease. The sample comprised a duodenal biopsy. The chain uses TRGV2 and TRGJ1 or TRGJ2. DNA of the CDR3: TGTGCCACCTGGACGGGCCTGGGTTATTATAAGAAACTCTTT. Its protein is CATWTGLGYYKKLF.